Reported below is one T cell receptor beta chain. The data were obtained in a study of blood T cell repertoires in COVID-19. The overall study: From T cells, B-cell-depleted T cells, or PBMCs came the material, which was cDNA or gDNA.

V lost 4 bases, J lost 1 base, and 11 bases stayed unmatched. CDR1 KGHSH and CDR2 LQKENI come from the germline V gene. This CDR3 comprises 17 residues. Per the study methods: Amplification from reference gene primers served as the basis for estimated nucleated cell counts. This table comes from immunoSEQ multiplex PCR, and its TCRdb copy is limited to in-frame clones, with some not included. V and J calls and clone size are given by that table; D and trimming were obtained from the DNA. The sample yields a few hundred thousand clones, 88% seen once. This sequence was found in a young woman with acute or convalescent COVID-19. The chain uses TRBV18 and TRBJ2-7; 9 positions match TRBD1. The sequencing input was peripheral blood. The CDR3 loop is CASSQVPGQGWSYEQYF. The DNA of the CDR3 is TGTGCCAGCTCACAGGTCCCGGGACAGGGTTGGTCCTACGAGCAGTACTTC. Variable domain in full (rest from reference TRBV18 and TRBJ2-7): NAGVMQNPRHLVRRRGQEARLRCSPMKGHSHVYWYRQLPEEGLKFMVYLQKENIIDESGMPKERFSAEFPKEGPSILRIQQVVRGDSAAYFCASSQVPGQGWSYEQYFGPGTRLTVT.